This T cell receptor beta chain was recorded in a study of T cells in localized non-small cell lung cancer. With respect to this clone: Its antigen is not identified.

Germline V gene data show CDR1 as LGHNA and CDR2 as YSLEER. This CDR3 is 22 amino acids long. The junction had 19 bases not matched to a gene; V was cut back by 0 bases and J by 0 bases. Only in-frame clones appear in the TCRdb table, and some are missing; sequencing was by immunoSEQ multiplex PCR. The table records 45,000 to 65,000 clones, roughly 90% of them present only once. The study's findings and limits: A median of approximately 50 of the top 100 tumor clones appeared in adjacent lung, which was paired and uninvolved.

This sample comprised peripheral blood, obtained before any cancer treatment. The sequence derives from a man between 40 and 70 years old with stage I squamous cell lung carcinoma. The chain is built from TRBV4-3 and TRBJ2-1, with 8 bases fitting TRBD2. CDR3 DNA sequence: TGCGCCAGCAGCCAAGATAAGTGGCTCGGACTAGCAGGACCACGCTCCTACAATGAGCAGTTCTTC. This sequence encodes CASSQDKWLGLAGPRSYNEQFF.